The clone carrying this T cell receptor beta chain was picked up one time. The sample belongs to a study of blood T cell repertoires in COVID-19. Study as a whole: COVID-19 samples from acute and convalescent phases originated in the United States, Italy and Spain. Sources were T cells, B-cell-depleted T cells, or PBMCs; the material itself was cDNA or gDNA.

In the original workflow: For nucleated cells, counts were estimated from reference gene primer amplification. Generated by immunoSEQ multiplex PCR, the TCRdb table keeps only in-frame clones and is missing some. That table is the source of V, J and clone size, and D and trimming were worked out from the DNA. The sample carries under 300,000 clones, roughly 80% recorded once. The CDR3 spans 16 residues. V lost 4 bases and J lost 6; bases outside the gene matches: 13. Germline CDR1 SGDLS, CDR2 YYNGEE. Specimen: peripheral blood. The chain uses TRBV9 and TRBJ1-2; 9 bases are a match to TRBD1. This clonotype was sampled from a woman aged 18 to 35 with acute or convalescent COVID-19. The chain's CDR3 is CASSRAGYTGGNGYTF. The CDR3 DNA reads as TGTGCCAGCAGCAGAGCGGGCTATACAGGGGGCAATGGCTACACCTTC.